This T cell receptor (beta chain) was captured in a study of vaccination and CD4 T cells after COVID-19. At the level of the study: The post-COVID samples were taken a median approximately 100 days after diagnosis, anywhere from 35 to 161. A few convalescent patients gave samples at day 14 and days 161 to 241 post-vaccination.

Study-wide results and caveats: Vaccine-specific clones in convalescent patients were spike mono-reactive in 304 of 307 cases.

A word on this clonotype: The antigen is undetermined.

Time point denoted: late sampling 161 to 241 days after vaccination in three convalescent patients. All positive PCR tests were dated between March and December 2020, predating US Alpha, Beta and Delta variants. V shed 3 bases, J shed 1 base, and the junction held 9 bases outside the gene matches. The CDR3 is 17 residues long. Germline V gene data show CDR1 as DFQATT and CDR2 as SNEGSKA (reference sequence). TCRdb recomputed calls from the PCR reads with MiXCR, one row per CDR3 protein. The repertoire includes 25,000 to 30,000 distinct CDR3 sequences, under 65% of them detected once, and around 5.9% sits in the top ten.

The TCR originated in a human donor who had recovered from COVID-19. Sequences were derived from CD4+ T cells from blood, sampled about 7 months after SARS-CoV-2 vaccination. V usage is TRBV20-1 and J usage is TRBJ1-2; 12 bases match TRBD1. DNA of the CDR3: TGCAGTGCTAGGACGGGGGACAGGGGGCATGGTAACTATGGCTACACCTTC. This encodes CSARTGDRGHGNYGYTF.